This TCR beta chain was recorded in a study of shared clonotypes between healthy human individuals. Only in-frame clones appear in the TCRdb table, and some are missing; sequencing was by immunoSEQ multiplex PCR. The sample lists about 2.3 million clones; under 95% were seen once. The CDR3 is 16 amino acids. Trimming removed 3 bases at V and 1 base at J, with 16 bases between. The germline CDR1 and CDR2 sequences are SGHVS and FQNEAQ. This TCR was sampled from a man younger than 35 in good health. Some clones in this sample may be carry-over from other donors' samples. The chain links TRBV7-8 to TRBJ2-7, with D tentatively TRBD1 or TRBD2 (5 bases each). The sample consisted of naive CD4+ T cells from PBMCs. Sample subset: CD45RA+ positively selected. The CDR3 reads CASSLTGTGNSYEQYF. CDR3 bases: TGTGCCAGCAGCTTGACCGGGACGGGGAATTCCTACGAGCAGTACTTC.